This section outlines one T cell receptor beta chain sequence together with its context. The antigen is unknown. V was clipped by 4 bases and J by 5 bases, with 23 bases between them. CDR1 and CDR2 from the germline V gene are SGHRS and YFSETQ. CDR3 length: 17 residues. The sample comes from a study of CD8+ T cells in alopecia areata. Across the study: Oral tofacitinib, 5 to 10 mg twice daily, was given in an open-label trial. Notes on the study in general: Under tofacitinib, fewer expanded CD8+ clones appeared among the top 100 scalp clones.

Documented treatment: oral pan-JAK inhibitor, 5-10 mg twice daily. RNA, once extracted, was reverse transcribed into cDNA for use as the sequencing template. The protocol was immunoSEQ multiplex PCR, while the TCRdb copy is restricted to in-frame clones and leaves out a portion. The repertoire includes about 110,000 clones, around 54% of them detected once, and roughly 3.5% sits in the top ten. The specimen comprised CD4+ T cells sorted from blood, sampled at week 24, from a patient treated with tofacitinib. The sequence derives from a human donor with alopecia areata. The chain links TRBV5-1 to TRBJ2-3; possibly TRBD2 for D (6 bases). CDR3 nucleotide sequence: TGCGCCAGCAGCGGGCTCCGGGACTCCGCGTTGGGAGATACGCAGTATTTT. Translated, it gives CASSGLRDSALGDTQYF.